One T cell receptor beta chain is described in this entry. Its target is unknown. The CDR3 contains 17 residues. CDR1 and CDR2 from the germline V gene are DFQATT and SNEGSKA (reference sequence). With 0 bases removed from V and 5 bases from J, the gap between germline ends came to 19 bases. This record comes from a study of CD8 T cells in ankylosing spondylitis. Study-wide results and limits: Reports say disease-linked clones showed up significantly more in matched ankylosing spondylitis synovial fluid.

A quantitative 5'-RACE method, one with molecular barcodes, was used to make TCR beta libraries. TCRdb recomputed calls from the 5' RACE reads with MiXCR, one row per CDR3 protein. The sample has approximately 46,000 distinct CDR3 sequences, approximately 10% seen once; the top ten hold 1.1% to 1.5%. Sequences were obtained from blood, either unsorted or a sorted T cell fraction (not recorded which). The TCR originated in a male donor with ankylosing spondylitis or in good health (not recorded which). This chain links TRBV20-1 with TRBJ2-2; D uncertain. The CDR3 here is CSARDRSGPAATGELFF. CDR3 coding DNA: TGCAGTGCTAGAGACCGGTCCGGCCCCGCGGCAACCGGGGAGCTGTTTTTT.